This T cell receptor beta chain stems from a study of control samples from healthy donors and cancer patients. TCRdb's copy holds only in-frame clones and misses some; the assay was immunoSEQ multiplex PCR. The table records 140,000 or so clones, 89% of them present only once. V shed 0 bases and J 4 bases; nucleotides not matched to a gene: 10. Germline values: CDR1 SGHNT, CDR2 YYREEE (reference sequence). The CDR3 runs 16 residues. V and J are TRBV5-4 and TRBJ2-7, with 7 positions matching TRBD1. This receptor was taken from a man aged 25 to 45 in good health. The material sequenced was blood. CDR3 coding DNA: TGTGCCAGCAGCTTGGGGACGGGACAGTTCGTATACGAGCAGTACTTC. This translates into CASSLGTGQFVYEQYF.